This TCR beta chain was identified during a study of metastatic and nonmetastatic thyroid tumors. TCRdb re-called clones via MiXCR from the PCR reads. This table holds around 14,000 clones, 24% found once. The study's findings and limits: Malignant tumors reportedly showed significantly higher TCR beta diversity than benign nodules in both blood and tumor.

Germline CDR1 reads DFQATT; CDR2 reads SNEGSKA (reference sequence). This CDR3 is built from 14 residues. Patients underwent thyroid surgery, and none had received any treatment before it. At least ten counts were recorded for this clone. Antigen: not known. A read error may explain this, as a much larger clone is one base away. Sequenced material: tumor tissue. This chain links TRBV20-1 with TRBJ2-6; no clear D. The sequence was collected from a female donor with papillary thyroid cancer or a benign thyroid nodule (not recorded which). Some clones in this sample may be carry-over from other donors' samples. The CDR3 sequence is CSARQASGTNVLTF. The CDR3 DNA sequence: TGCAGTGCTAGACAAGCCTCTGGGACCAACGTCCTGACTTTC.